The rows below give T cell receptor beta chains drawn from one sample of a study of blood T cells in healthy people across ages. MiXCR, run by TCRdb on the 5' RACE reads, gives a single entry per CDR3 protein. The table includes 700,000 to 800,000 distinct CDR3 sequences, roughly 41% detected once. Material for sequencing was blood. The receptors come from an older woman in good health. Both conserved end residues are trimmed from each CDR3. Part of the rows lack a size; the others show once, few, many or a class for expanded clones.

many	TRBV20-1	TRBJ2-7	SARPLGGSYEQY
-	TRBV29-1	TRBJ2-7	SGLNGTSGIYEQY
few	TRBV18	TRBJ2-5	ASSPQEGPETQY
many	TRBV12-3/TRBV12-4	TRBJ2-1	ASSLAGAYEQF
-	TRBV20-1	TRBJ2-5	STPIHSGGASQTQY
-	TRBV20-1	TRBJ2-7	SMAVAGGTGPYEQY
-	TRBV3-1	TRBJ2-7	ASSYWPNLGSYEQY
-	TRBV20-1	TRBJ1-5	SARDRRGWGNQPQH
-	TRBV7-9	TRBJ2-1	ASSSIGDTYNEQF
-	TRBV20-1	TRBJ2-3	SARGLAGEATQY
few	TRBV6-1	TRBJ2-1	ASRESSAGVMVWEQF
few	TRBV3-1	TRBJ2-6	ASSQDTSGANVLT
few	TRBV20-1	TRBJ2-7	SAGLAGVSEQY
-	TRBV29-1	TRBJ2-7	NARGLAGSYEQY
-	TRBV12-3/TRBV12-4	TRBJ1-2	ASSLVGISYGYT
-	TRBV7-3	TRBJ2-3	ASSLSGLRTDTQY
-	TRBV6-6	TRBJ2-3	ASSYEGREDTQY
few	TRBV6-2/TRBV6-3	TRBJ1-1	ASSRTGRDTEAF
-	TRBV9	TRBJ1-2	ASSVAQTPYGYT
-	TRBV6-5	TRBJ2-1	ASRHPTRNEQF
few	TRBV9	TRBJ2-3	ASSVGLDTQY
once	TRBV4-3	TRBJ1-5	ASSQELGQPSNQPQH
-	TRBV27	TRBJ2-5	ASSLTGGVQY
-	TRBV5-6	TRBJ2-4	ASSPRPFSLAGTTKNIQY
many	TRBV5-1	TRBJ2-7	ASSLGEARVHEQY
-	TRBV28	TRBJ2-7	ASRQATLSYEQY
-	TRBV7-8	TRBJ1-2	ASSPRTGRNYGYT
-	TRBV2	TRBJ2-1	ASLLAGVENEQF
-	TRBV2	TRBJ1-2	ASASGQNYGYT
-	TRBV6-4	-	ASSDSAVSSYNEQY
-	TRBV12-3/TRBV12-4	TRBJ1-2	ASSRAAGRGYT
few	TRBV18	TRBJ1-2	ASSPSRDGPIGYT
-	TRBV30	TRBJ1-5	AWADRGNQPQH
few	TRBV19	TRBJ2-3	ASSIDLGTDTQY
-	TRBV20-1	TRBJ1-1	SARGQGALMNTEAF
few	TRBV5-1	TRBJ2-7	ASSRDSDAYEQY
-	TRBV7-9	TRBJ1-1	ASSVVVNTEAF
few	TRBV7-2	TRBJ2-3	ASSLDRSADTQY
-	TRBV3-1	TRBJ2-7	ASSRSNRVPYEQY
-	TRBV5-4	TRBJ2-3	ASSFRTSGSMVTDTQY
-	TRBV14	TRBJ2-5	ASSRDRGREQY
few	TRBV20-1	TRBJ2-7	SARPPSGGGSEQY
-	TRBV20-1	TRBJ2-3	SAKWDGGGGTDTQY
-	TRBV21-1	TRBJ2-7	ASSKASRTGRDYEQY
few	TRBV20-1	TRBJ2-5	SASGTSGNEQY
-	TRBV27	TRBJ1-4	ASRTGADEKLF
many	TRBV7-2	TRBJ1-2	ASSLTRDIRSGYT
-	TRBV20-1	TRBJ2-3	SAREALAEITDTQY
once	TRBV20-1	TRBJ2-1	SARGLAGVSYNEQF
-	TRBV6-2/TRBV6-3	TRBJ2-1	ASTLIKGASSYNEQF
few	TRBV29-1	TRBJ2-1	SVEDLPMSSYNEQF
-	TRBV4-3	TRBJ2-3	ASSQDRESTDTQY
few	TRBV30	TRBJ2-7	AWSLAGIVYEQY